Below are 20 T cell receptor beta chains sequenced from a single sample in a study of T-cell reconstitution after alpha-beta-depleted transplantation in children. Unique molecular identifiers were used to barcode this TCRbeta library. TCRdb ran MiXCR on the PCR reads and lists one entry per CDR3 protein. Of 250,000 to 400,000 distinct CDR3 sequences listed, 23% were seen once; the top ten hold approximately 9.9%. This material consisted of PBMCs, mostly from graft donor cells, taken 180 days after TCRalphabeta/CD19-depleted stem cell transplant. The receptor source for this set is a male patient under 18 who had a stem cell transplant for acute lymphoblastic leukemia, so the T cells may come from the graft donor.

This clonotype was seen just once. The chain has TRBV5-5 and TRBJ2-7; tentatively, D is TRBD2 (5 bases). Per germline, CDR1 SGHKS and CDR2 YYEKEE (reference sequence). This CDR3 is 12 amino acids long. V lost 7 bases, J lost 5 bases, and 13 bases lay in between. As DNA, the CDR3 is TGTGCCAGCGGGCCAGGAGGCCACGAGCAGTACTTC. This encodes CASGPGGHEQYF.

This clonotype showed up just a few times. The chain employs TRBV5-1 and TRBJ2-1; D is tentatively TRBD1 or TRBD2 (5 bases each). V dropped 0 bases and J dropped 6 bases, with 10 bases sitting between them. The germline V gene encodes CDR1 SGHRS and CDR2 YFSETQ. This CDR3 contains 14 residues. The CDR3 region is CASSLGDPFNEQFF. The CDR3 bases are TGCGCCAGCAGCTTGGGGGACCCCTTCAATGAGCAGTTCTTC.

The chain combines TRBV20-1 with TRBJ2-7; D possibly matches TRBD1 or TRBD2 (5 bases each). This CDR3 region has 17 residues. Deletions cut 8 bases from V and 2 bases from J, with 28 bases between. Germline CDR1 reads DFQATT; CDR2 reads SNEGSKA (reference sequence). CDR3 loop: CSHLSPLGLGRTYEQYF. DNA for the CDR3: TGCAGTCACCTCTCCCCCCTGGGGTTGGGACGTACCTACGAGCAGTACTTC.

The chain employs TRBV5-6 and TRBJ2-7; no clear D gene. Deletions cut 0 bases from V and 0 bases from J, with 13 bases between. CDR3 length equals 16 residues. The germline gives CDR1 SGHDT, CDR2 YYEEEE. In DNA form, the CDR3 reads TGTGCCAGCAGCTTGGGTTGGCGGCCATCCTCCTACGAGCAGTACTTC. Its translation: CASSLGWRPSSYEQYF.

In this sample, this clonotype turned up a few times. This chain connects TRBV7-9 to TRBJ1-5; D might be TRBD1 (6 bases). Germline V lookup: CDR1 SEHNR, CDR2 FQNEAQ (reference sequence). V was shortened by 7 bases and J by 4 bases, with 11 bases between the two germline ends. The CDR3 consists of 13 residues. The CDR3 region is CASNGGWNQPQHF. The CDR3 DNA is TGTGCCAGCAACGGGGGCTGGAATCAGCCCCAGCATTTT.

This clonotype was counted a few times. The chain links TRBV6-5 to TRBJ2-1; unclear D gene. V dropped 4 bases and J dropped 0 bases, with 7 bases sitting between them. The germline V gene encodes CDR1 MNHEY and CDR2 SVGAGI. The CDR3 contains 14 residues. Written as DNA, the CDR3 is TGTGCCAGCAGTTTGCTAGTCTCCTACAATGAGCAGTTCTTC. It encodes CASSLLVSYNEQFF.

J is TRBJ2-7 and V is TRBV5-1; weak D call: TRBD2 (5 bases). Trimming pared 0 bases from V and 2 bases from J, leaving 21 bases between. CDR3 length equals 18 residues. The germline CDR1 and CDR2 sequences are SGHRS and YFSETQ. The CDR3 spells CASSLAGNRHIIAYEQYF. As DNA, the CDR3 is TGCGCCAGCAGCTTGGCCGGGAACAGACACATAATTGCCTACGAGCAGTACTTC.

This chain uses TRBV5-1 with TRBJ1-4; D perhaps matches TRBD1 (5 bases). V was cut by 3 bases and J by 5 bases, with 17 bases left in between. Germline values: CDR1 SGHRS, CDR2 YFSETQ. The CDR3 length is 16 residues. The CDR3 region has the DNA TGCGCCAGCAGCTCCCTCGGGGGACGGACGAATGAAAAACTGTTTTTT. It encodes CASSSLGGRTNEKLFF.

This clonotype occurred once. The rearrangement uses TRBV10-3 and TRBJ1-5; 7 bases are shared with TRBD1. The CDR3 runs to 14 residues. Germline V gene data show CDR1 as ENHRY and CDR2 as SYGVKD. Trimming took 8 bases from V and 0 from J; bases not matched to a gene: 4. The CDR3 nucleotides are TGTGCCATCTGGACAGGCAATAGCAATCAGCCCCAGCATTTT. Its translation: CAIWTGNSNQPQHF.

The chain links TRBV7-2 to TRBJ1-2; the D is unclear. The germline V and J ends were trimmed by 0 bases and 6 bases, with 20 bases remaining between them. From germline, CDR1 is SGHTA and CDR2 FQGNSA. This CDR3 has 17 amino acids. CDR3 amino acids: CASSLAPLGNTLHGYTF. CDR3 in DNA: TGTGCCAGCAGCTTAGCCCCTTTAGGCAATACATTGCATGGCTACACCTTC.

The chain employs TRBV5-1 and TRBJ2-4; D might be TRBD1 (6 bases). The CDR3 has 14 residues. Trimming took 0 bases from V and 6 from J, leaving 10 bases between them. Germline V gives CDR1 SGHRS, CDR2 YFSETQ. This chain's CDR3 is CASSLAAGANIQYF. The CDR3 DNA follows: TGCGCCAGCAGCTTGGCGGCAGGGGCAAACATTCAGTACTTC.

This clonotype came up a few times. The V and J genes are TRBV7-6 and TRBJ2-7, with a tentative D call TRBD1 (5 bases). The V end lost 0 bases, the J end lost 3 bases, and 12 bases lay between the germline ends. The CDR3 spans 15 residues. CDR1 is SGHVS, CDR2 FNYEAQ, per germline. Written as DNA, the CDR3 is TGTGCCAGCAGCTTAGCCCTCGGAAGGGGCTACGAGCAGTACTTC. Translation: CASSLALGRGYEQYF. Full variable domain (missing parts from reference TRBV7-6 and TRBJ2-7): GAGVSQSPRYKVTKRGQDVALRCDPISGHVSLYWYRQALGQGPEFLTYFNYEAQQDKSGLPNDRFSAERPEGSISTLTIQRTEQRDSAMYRCASSLALGRGYEQYFGPGTRLTVT.

This clonotype showed up just a few times. The chain uses TRBV7-9 and TRBJ2-7, with 9 bases aligning to TRBD1. Germline trimming cut 3 bases from V and 1 base from J; bases unmatched to any gene: 7. The CDR3 is 16 amino acids. Per germline, CDR1 SEHNR and CDR2 FQNEAQ (reference sequence). CDR3 sequence (DNA): TGTGCCAGCAGCTTCGCGACCGGGACAGGGTCCTACGAGCAGTACTTC. Its translation: CASSFATGTGSYEQYF. Complete variable domain (other parts from reference TRBV7-9 and TRBJ2-7): DTGVSQNPRHKITKRGQNVTFRCDPISEHNRLYWYRQTLGQGPEFLTYFQNEAQLEKSRLLSDRFSAERPKGSFSTLEIQRTEQGDSAMYLCASSFATGTGSYEQYFGPGTRLTVT.

The chain employs TRBV4-1 and TRBJ2-7; D is ambiguous. The CDR3 is 13 residues long. Per the germline V gene, CDR1 is MGHRA and CDR2 is YSYEKL. The V and J ends lost 3 bases and 3 bases respectively, with 9 bases between them. CDR3 sequence: CASSHGSRYEQYF. The CDR3 DNA reads TGCGCCAGCAGCCACGGATCGCGCTACGAGCAGTACTTC.

This chain connects TRBV10-3 to TRBJ1-5, with unresolved D. The CDR3 spans 15 residues. V was clipped by 2 bases and J by 0 bases, with 8 bases between them. Looked up from germline, CDR1 is ENHRY and CDR2 is SYGVKD. The CDR3 here is CAISEADLSNQPQHF. CDR3 nucleotide sequence: TGTGCCATCAGTGAGGCAGACCTTAGCAATCAGCCCCAGCATTTT.

The genes are TRBV5-1 and TRBJ2-7; D not resolved. This CDR3 contains 14 residues. V was clipped by 5 bases and J by 2 bases, with 14 bases between them. CDR1 is SGHRS, CDR2 YFSETQ, per germline. The CDR3 coding sequence is TGCGCCAGCAGTCAGGACCCTCTAACCTACGAGCAGTACTTC. Translation gives CASSQDPLTYEQYF.

This clonotype was found a few times. This chain joins TRBV20-1 and TRBJ2-1; D is undetermined. Germline CDR1 reads DFQATT; CDR2 reads SNEGSKA (reference sequence). Trimming removed 2 bases from V and 4 bases from J, with 9 bases in between. The CDR3 consists of 13 residues. CDR3 nucleotide sequence: TGCAGTGCTAGACTAGTACCTTACAATGAGCAGTTCTTC. It translates to CSARLVPYNEQFF.

This clonotype was observed a few times. V usage is TRBV4-1 and J usage is TRBJ2-7; tentative D call: TRBD2 (7 bases). The CDR3 sequence is 20 residues long. Trimming removed 4 bases at V and 2 bases at J, with 30 bases between. Germline CDR1 reads MGHRA; CDR2 reads YSYEKL. In DNA, the CDR3 is TGCGCCAGCAGCCCACTCTCACCAAGAATCCACAGGGAGGGGCCCTACGAGCAGTACTTC. Its protein product is CASSPLSPRIHREGPYEQYF.

This clonotype showed up just a few times. The CDR3 sequence: CASRRGAYNEQFF. The CDR3 bases are TGCGCCAGCAGGAGGGGCGCTTACAATGAGCAGTTCTTC. The chain joins TRBV10-2 to TRBJ2-1; D might be TRBD1 or TRBD2, each matching 5 bases. The V and J ends lost 6 bases and 4 bases respectively, with 10 bases between them. The CDR3 runs 13 residues. Germline V lookup: CDR1 WSHSY, CDR2 SAAADI.

V gene TRBV27 combines with J gene TRBJ1-2; TRBD1 aligns across 8 bases. Germline assignment: CDR1 MNHEY and CDR2 SMNVEV (reference sequence). The CDR3 consists of 14 residues. With V trimmed by 3 bases and J by 1 base, 1 base remained unmatched. CDR3 residues: CASSLDRDNYGYTF. The CDR3 nucleotides are TGTGCCAGCAGTTTGGACAGGGATAACTATGGCTACACCTTC.